This T cell receptor beta chain was identified in a study of post-analysis software for immune sequencing data. Across the study: Disease trajectories encompassed relapsing-remitting, secondary progressive and progressive-relapsing multiple sclerosis.

Study-wide results and caveats: Comparison with controls showed significantly lower normalized Chao1 diversity in multiple sclerosis patients. Compared with controls, patients had more of five TRBV segments, including TRBV5-6, TRBV5-1 and TRBV20-1.

Concerning this clonotype itself: Its antigen is undetermined.

Trimming stripped 5 bases from V and 1 base from J, with 24 bases between. Per the germline V gene, CDR1 is DFQATT and CDR2 is SNEGSKA (reference sequence). This CDR3 has 18 residues. cDNA libraries for TCR beta contained unique molecular identifiers. Via MiXCR, TCRdb re-called the PCR reads, giving one row per CDR3 protein. In the table there are about 150,000 distinct CDR3 sequences, around 30% of which are singletons. Sequences were obtained from blood. The chain is built from TRBV20-1 and TRBJ2-1, with D perhaps assigned TRBD1 or TRBD2 (5 bases each). The clonotype comes from a girl between 10 and 17 years old with multiple sclerosis. The CDR3 sequence: CSAGGSFIEGASYNEQFF. The DNA for the CDR3 is TGCAGTGCTGGAGGTAGTTTTATCGAAGGGGCATCCTACAATGAGCAGTTCTTC.